This TCR beta chain was identified during a study of blood T cell repertoires in COVID-19. CDR1 and CDR2 (germline): LGHNT, FRNRAP. The CDR3 is 16 amino acids. With V trimmed by 7 bases and J by 1 base, 10 bases remained unmatched. Methods used by the authors: Using reference gene primer amplification, nucleated cell counts were estimated. Only in-frame clones appear in the TCRdb table, and some are missing; sequencing was by immunoSEQ multiplex PCR. For V, J and clone size, that table is used; D and trimming come from the DNA. The profile shows roughly 200,000 clones, approximately 80% of them singletons.

Sequencing was carried out using peripheral blood. The source is a man between 60 and 70 years old with acute or convalescent COVID-19. This chain connects TRBV12-5 to TRBJ1-1; 9 bases are shared with TRBD1. This CDR3 is CASDLDRGKGNTEAFF. CDR3 in DNA: TGTGCTAGTGACCTGGACAGGGGTAAGGGGAACACTGAAGCTTTCTTT.